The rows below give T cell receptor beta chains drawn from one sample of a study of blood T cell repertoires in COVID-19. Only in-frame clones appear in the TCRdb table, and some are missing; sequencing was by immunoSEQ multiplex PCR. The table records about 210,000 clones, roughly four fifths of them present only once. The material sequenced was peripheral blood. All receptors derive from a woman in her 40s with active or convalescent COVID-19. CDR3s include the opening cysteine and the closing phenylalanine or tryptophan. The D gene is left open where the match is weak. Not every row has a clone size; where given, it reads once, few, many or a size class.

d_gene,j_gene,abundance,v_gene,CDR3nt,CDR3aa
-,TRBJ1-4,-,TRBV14,TGTGCCAGCAGCCAAGCAGGGGCCGGTGAAAAACTGTTTTTT,CASSQAGAGEKLFF
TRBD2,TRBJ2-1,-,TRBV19,TGTGCCACTTCCCGGGAAGCGGGGGGCTACTACAATGAGCAGTTCTTC,CATSREAGGYYNEQFF
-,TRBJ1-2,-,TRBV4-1,TGCGCCAGCAGCCAAGATTTCGAACAGGCCGGGAGCTATGGCTACACCTTC,CASSQDFEQAGSYGYTF
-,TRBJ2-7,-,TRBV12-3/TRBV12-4,TGTGCCAGCAGTCCGCGCAGGGATCGCGAGCAGTACTTC,CASSPRRDREQYF
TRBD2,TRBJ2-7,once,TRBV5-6,TGTGCCAGCAGCTTGCGTGTTAGCGGGGGCCGAAGCTCCTACGAGCAGTACTTC,CASSLRVSGGRSSYEQYF
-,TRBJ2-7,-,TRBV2,TGTGCCAGCGGGTCGGACAACTCCTACGAGCAGTACTTC,CASGSDNSYEQYF
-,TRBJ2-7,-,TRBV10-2,TGCGCCAGCACCGACCCGGGTCTCTACGAGCAGTACTTC,CASTDPGLYEQYF
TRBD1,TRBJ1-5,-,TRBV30,TGTGCCTGGAGTCGGGACAGAAGACAGCCCCAGCATTTT,CAWSRDRRQPQHF
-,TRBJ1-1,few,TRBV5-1,TGCGCCAGCAGCTTGGAACCACAGGGCAGGAACACTGAAGCTTTCTTT,CASSLEPQGRNTEAFF
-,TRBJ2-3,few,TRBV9,TGTGCCAGCAGCGTAGCGGGAGATACGCAGTATTTT,CASSVAGDTQYF
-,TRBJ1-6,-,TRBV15,TGTGCCACCAGCAGAGATCAGGGGAACGACTCACCCCTCCACTTT,CATSRDQGNDSPLHF
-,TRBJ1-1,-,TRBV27,TGTGCCAGCAGTTTAGCCTTGTATCGGGGGGGCACTGAAGCTTTCTTT,CASSLALYRGGTEAFF
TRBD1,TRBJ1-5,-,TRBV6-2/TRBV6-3,TGTGCCAGCAGCCGGACAGGGCTCGGACAGCCCCAGCATTTT,CASSRTGLGQPQHF
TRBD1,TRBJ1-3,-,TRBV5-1,TGCGCCAGCAGCAGCCCTCCGGGACAGCCCTCTGGAAACACCATATATTTT,CASSSPPGQPSGNTIYF
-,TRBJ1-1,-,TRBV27,TGTGCCAGCAGTCAAGGAGGGGAGGCAAACACTGAAGCTTTCTTT,CASSQGGEANTEAFF
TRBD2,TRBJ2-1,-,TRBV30,TGTGCCTGGAGCTGGGGGGGAGACAATGAGCAGTTCTTC,CAWSWGGDNEQFF
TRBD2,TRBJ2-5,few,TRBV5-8,TGTGCCAGCAGCACGGGACTAGCGGGAGCATGGGAGACCCAGTACTTC,CASSTGLAGAWETQYF
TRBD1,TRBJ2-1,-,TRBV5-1,TGCGCCACCAGAACAGGGGGTCTCTCCAATGAGCAGTTCTTC,CATRTGGLSNEQFF
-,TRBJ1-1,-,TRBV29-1,TGCAGCGTGAAGGGTCGGGGATGGGACACTGAAGCTTTCTTT,CSVKGRGWDTEAFF
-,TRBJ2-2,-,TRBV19,TGTGCCAGTAGTACCTTCCCGGGGGAGCTGTTTTTT,CASSTFPGELFF
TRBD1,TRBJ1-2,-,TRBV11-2,TGTGCCAGCAGCTCGACAGGGAACTATGGCTACACCTTC,CASSSTGNYGYTF
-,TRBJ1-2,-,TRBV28,TGTGCCAGCAGCCTCCAGATAAACTATGGCTACACCTTC,CASSLQINYGYTF
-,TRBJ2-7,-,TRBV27,TGTGCCAGCAGTATGGGTATCGACTCCCTATCCTACGAGCAGTACTTC,CASSMGIDSLSYEQYF
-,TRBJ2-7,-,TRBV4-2,TGTGCCAGCAGCCAAGATAGGATGGGGCAGAACAGCTACGAGCAGTACTTC,CASSQDRMGQNSYEQYF
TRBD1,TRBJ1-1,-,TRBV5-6,TGTGCCAGCAGCCGGGACAGGGAGTTCCCTGAAGCTTTCTTT,CASSRDREFPEAFF
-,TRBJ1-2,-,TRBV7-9,TGTGCCAGCAGTGGGCAGTTGAACTATGGCTACACCTTC,CASSGQLNYGYTF
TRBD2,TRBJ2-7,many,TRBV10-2,TGCGCCAGCAGTGAGACTAGCGGGATCTACGAGCAGTACTTC,CASSETSGIYEQYF
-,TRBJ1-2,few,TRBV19,TGTGCCAGTAGTATAGATCAGGGGAACTATGGCTACACCTTC,CASSIDQGNYGYTF
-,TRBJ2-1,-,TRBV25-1,TGTGCCAGCAGTGAACTTAATGAGCAGTTCTTC,CASSELNEQFF
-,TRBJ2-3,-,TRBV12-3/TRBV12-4,TGTGCCAGCATCCTGGGGAGCGCAGATACGCAGTATTTT,CASILGSADTQYF
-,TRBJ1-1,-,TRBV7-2,TGTGCCAGCAGCTTAGGGAACAGTAACACTGAAGCTTTCTTT,CASSLGNSNTEAFF
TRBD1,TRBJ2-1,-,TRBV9,TGTGCCAGCAGCGTGTGGCAGGGGGCGAGTAATGAGCAGTTCTTC,CASSVWQGASNEQFF
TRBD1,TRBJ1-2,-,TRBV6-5,TGTGCCAGCAGTTCGACAGGGGGCGGACAGGGCTACACCTTC,CASSSTGGGQGYTF
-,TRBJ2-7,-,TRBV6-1,TGTGCCAGCAGTGAAGTTAGACTCGAGCAGTACTTC,CASSEVRLEQYF
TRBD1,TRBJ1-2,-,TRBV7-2,TGTGCCAGCAGCTTTACGGGACAGGGGGATGGCTACACCTTC,CASSFTGQGDGYTF
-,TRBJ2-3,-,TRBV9,TGTGCCAGCAGCCTCTCCGGGACTAGCACAGATACGCAGTATTTT,CASSLSGTSTDTQYF
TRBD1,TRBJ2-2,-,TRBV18,TGTGCCAGCACCAGGACAGGGCAGAACACCGGGGAGCTGTTTTTT,CASTRTGQNTGELFF
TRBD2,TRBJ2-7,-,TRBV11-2,TGTGCCAGCAGCTCCCGAGGACTAGAACCCTACGAGCAGTACTTC,CASSSRGLEPYEQYF
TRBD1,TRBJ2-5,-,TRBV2,TGTGCCAGCAGAGCGGACAGGACAAAAGAGACCCAGTACTTC,CASRADRTKETQYF
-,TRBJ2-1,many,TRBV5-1,TGCGCCAGCAGCTTTCCAGGGGTCAACAATGAGCAGTTCTTC,CASSFPGVNNEQFF
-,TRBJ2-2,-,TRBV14,TGTGCCAGCAGCTCGACAAGCGGGCGGTACACCGGGGAGCTGTTTTTT,CASSSTSGRYTGELFF
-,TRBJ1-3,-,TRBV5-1,TGCGCCAGCAGCCAGCGTACAGGCGGTGCTGGAAACACCATATATTTT,CASSQRTGGAGNTIYF
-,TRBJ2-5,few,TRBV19,TGTGCCAGTAGACCTAGCGACCGAGCGGGAGAGACCCAGTACTTC,CASRPSDRAGETQYF
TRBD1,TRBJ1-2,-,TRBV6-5,TGTGCCAGCAGTTACCCGACAGGGGCTGGCTATGGCTACACCTTC,CASSYPTGAGYGYTF
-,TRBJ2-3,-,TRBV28,TGTGCCAGCAGTACGTATACGGCGGGAGAACAACAGGGAGATACGCAGTATTTT,CASSTYTAGEQQGDTQYF
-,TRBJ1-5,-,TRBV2,TGTGCCAGCAGTGAAGTCCGGGGGTCACATCAGCCCCAGCATTTT,CASSEVRGSHQPQHF
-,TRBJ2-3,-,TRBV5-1,TGCGCCAGCAGATTAGAAGTAGATACGCAGTATTTT,CASRLEVDTQYF
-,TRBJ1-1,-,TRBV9,TGTGCCAGCAGCGGCGGGGCACGAGGGTCCACTGAAGCTTTCTTT,CASSGGARGSTEAFF